The rows below give T cell receptor beta chains drawn from one sample of a study of somatic mutations in cytotoxic T cells in rheumatoid arthritis. Sequencing used immunoSEQ multiplex PCR; TCRdb keeps in-frame clones, though not all of them. The sample carries around 20,000 clones, roughly 65% recorded once. What was sequenced was CD8+ T cells sorted from blood. The origin of the receptors is an adult with rheumatoid arthritis. CDR3s include the opening cysteine and the closing phenylalanine or tryptophan. Each record gives: V gene, D gene, J gene, clone size, CDR3 protein, CDR3 DNA. The D gene is left open where the match is weak. Only part of the rows carry a size: once, few, many, or a class if the clone is expanded.

V: TRBV27
D: .
J: TRBJ1-1
size: .
CDR3: CASSAGGVWTEAFF
DNA: TGTGCCAGCAGCGCCGGGGGGGTGTGGACTGAAGCTTTCTTT

V: TRBV27
D: .
J: TRBJ1-1
size: few
CDR3: CASSLKGLDLVTEAFF
DNA: TGTGCCAGCAGTTTAAAAGGATTGGACCTCGTCACTGAAGCTTTCTTT

V: TRBV6-5
D: .
J: TRBJ1-2
size: .
CDR3: CASSPYGGRYYGYTF
DNA: TGTGCCAGCAGCCCCTACGGGGGCAGATACTATGGCTACACCTTC

V: TRBV13
D: TRBD2
J: TRBJ2-2
size: few
CDR3: CASSFTTTSGGAHTGELFF
DNA: TGTGCCAGCAGCTTTACTACTACTAGCGGGGGGGCCCACACCGGGGAGCTGTTTTTT

V: TRBV9
D: TRBD2
J: TRBJ2-1
size: .
CDR3: CASSPYRGRGGHNEQFF
DNA: TGTGCCAGCAGCCCCTACCGCGGGCGGGGGGGCCACAATGAGCAGTTCTTC

V: TRBV5-6
D: TRBD2
J: TRBJ2-7
size: .
CDR3: CASSWTSNYEQYF
DNA: TGTGCCAGCAGCTGGACTAGCAATTACGAGCAGTACTTC

V: TRBV5-1
D: .
J: TRBJ1-1
size: .
CDR3: CASSIIGGGTEAFF
DNA: TGCGCCAGCAGCATAATAGGGGGAGGCACTGAAGCTTTCTTT

V: TRBV28
D: .
J: TRBJ1-1
size: .
CDR3: CASSLFMNTEAFF
DNA: TGTGCCAGCAGTTTATTTATGAACACTGAAGCTTTCTTT

V: TRBV30
D: .
J: TRBJ1-1
size: .
CDR3: CAWSVRGIEAFF
DNA: TGTGCCTGGAGTGTAAGGGGGATTGAAGCTTTCTTT

V: TRBV11-3
D: .
J: TRBJ2-7
size: .
CDR3: CASSLAGLRGEQYF
DNA: TGTGCCAGCAGCTTAGCGGGACTGCGTGGCGAGCAGTACTTC

V: TRBV4-2
D: .
J: TRBJ2-4
size: .
CDR3: CASSQDIKGAKNIQYF
DNA: TGTGCCAGCAGCCAAGATATCAAGGGGGCCAAAAACATTCAGTACTTC

V: TRBV29-1
D: TRBD1
J: TRBJ1-2
size: once
CDR3: CSVGTGGDGYTF
DNA: TGCAGCGTTGGAACAGGGGGCGATGGCTACACCTTC

V: TRBV12-5
D: .
J: TRBJ1-6
size: .
CDR3: CASGLQHDPSSLHF
DNA: TGTGCTAGTGGTCTCCAACACGACCCATCGTCCCTCCACTTT

V: TRBV4-1
D: TRBD2
J: TRBJ2-1
size: .
CDR3: CASSHGGGPLREQFF
DNA: TGCGCCAGCAGCCACGGCGGGGGGCCGCTCCGGGAGCAGTTCTTC

V: TRBV4-3
D: .
J: TRBJ2-2
size: .
CDR3: CASSQEWTNTGELFF
DNA: TGCGCCAGCAGCCAAGAGTGGACGAACACCGGGGAGCTGTTTTTT

V: TRBV29-1
D: TRBD2
J: TRBJ2-3
size: .
CDR3: CSARGGLTDTQYF
DNA: TGCAGCGCCCGGGGGGGCCTTACAGATACGCAGTATTTT

V: TRBV2
D: .
J: TRBJ1-6
size: few
CDR3: CASSVTYESPLHF
DNA: TGTGCCAGCAGCGTTACTTATGAGTCACCCCTCCACTTT

V: TRBV6-5
D: .
J: TRBJ1-5
size: .
CDR3: CASSQGQYNQPQHF
DNA: TGTGCCAGCAGCCAAGGACAGTACAATCAGCCCCAGCATTTT

V: TRBV5-1
D: .
J: TRBJ1-6
size: .
CDR3: CASSLGRSRNNSPLHF
DNA: TGCGCCAGCAGCTTGGGACGGAGTAGGAATAATTCACCCCTCCACTTT

V: TRBV4-2
D: .
J: TRBJ2-7
size: .
CDR3: CASSQEVPGAYEQYF
DNA: TGTGCCAGCAGCCAAGAGGTTCCGGGGGCCTACGAGCAGTACTTC

V: TRBV27
D: TRBD1
J: TRBJ2-7
size: few
CDR3: CASSLFGQAASYEQYF
DNA: TGTGCCAGCAGTTTATTCGGACAGGCCGCCTCCTACGAGCAGTACTTC

V: TRBV5-6
D: TRBD1
J: TRBJ1-5
size: .
CDR3: CASSLGTENQPQHF
DNA: TGTGCCAGCAGCCTAGGGACAGAAAATCAGCCCCAGCATTTT

V: TRBV7-8
D: .
J: TRBJ2-7
size: .
CDR3: CASRDPRDPTYEQYF
DNA: TGTGCCAGCAGAGATCCTCGGGACCCTACCTACGAGCAGTACTTC

V: TRBV15
D: TRBD1
J: TRBJ1-5
size: .
CDR3: CATSREGQFNQPQHF
DNA: TGTGCCACCAGCAGAGAGGGACAGTTCAATCAGCCCCAGCATTTT

V: TRBV5-4
D: TRBD1
J: TRBJ1-1
size: .
CDR3: CASSFLGGTGGGTEAFF
DNA: TGTGCCAGCAGCTTTTTGGGGGGGACAGGGGGAGGCACTGAAGCTTTCTTT

V: TRBV4-1
D: .
J: TRBJ2-1
size: .
CDR3: CASSQVSRSSYNEQFF
DNA: TGCGCCAGCAGCCAAGTCAGCAGATCTTCCTACAATGAGCAGTTCTTC

V: TRBV7-3
D: .
J: TRBJ2-2
size: .
CDR3: CASSLPGSENTGELFF
DNA: TGTGCCAGCAGCTTACCCGGGAGTGAGAACACCGGGGAGCTGTTTTTT

V: TRBV19
D: .
J: TRBJ1-3
size: .
CDR3: CASSMVWTSGNTIYF
DNA: TGTGCCAGTAGTATGGTCTGGACCTCTGGAAACACCATATATTTT

V: TRBV4-2
D: .
J: TRBJ1-5
size: .
CDR3: CASSQYTGGTEPQHF
DNA: TGTGCCAGCAGTCAATACACGGGGGGGACGGAGCCCCAGCATTTT

V: TRBV7-9
D: .
J: TRBJ1-2
size: .
CDR3: CASSLQGDGYTF
DNA: TGTGCCAGCAGCCTCCAGGGCGATGGCTACACCTTC

V: TRBV29-1
D: TRBD1
J: TRBJ1-4
size: few
CDR3: CSVGRQGTTNEKLFF
DNA: TGCAGCGTGGGAAGACAGGGAACAACTAATGAAAAACTGTTTTTT

V: TRBV10-2
D: TRBD1
J: TRBJ2-7
size: few
CDR3: CASSGGQRSDEQYF
DNA: TGCGCCAGCAGTGGGGGACAGAGAAGCGACGAGCAGTACTTC

V: TRBV2
D: .
J: TRBJ2-6
size: .
CDR3: CASNRGGGANVLTF
DNA: TGTGCCAGCAATAGGGGAGGAGGGGCCAACGTCCTGACTTTC

V: TRBV29-1
D: .
J: TRBJ1-2
size: .
CDR3: CSVETGNYGYTF
DNA: TGCAGCGTTGAGACGGGTAACTATGGCTACACCTTC

V: TRBV10-3
D: TRBD2
J: TRBJ2-3
size: .
CDR3: CAIAGDFVDTDTQYF
DNA: TGTGCCATCGCGGGGGATTTTGTAGACACAGATACGCAGTATTTT

V: TRBV4-2
D: .
J: TRBJ2-7
size: .
CDR3: CASSPTGGRDEQYF
DNA: TGTGCCAGCAGCCCAACCGGGGGGCGGGACGAGCAGTACTTC

V: TRBV9
D: .
J: TRBJ2-2
size: .
CDR3: CASSVEGLGVTGELFF
DNA: TGTGCCAGCAGCGTAGAGGGTCTCGGGGTCACCGGGGAGCTGTTTTTT

V: TRBV19
D: .
J: TRBJ1-1
size: .
CDR3: CASSMVQANTEAFF
DNA: TGTGCCAGTAGTATGGTGCAGGCGAACACTGAAGCTTTCTTT

V: TRBV6-5
D: .
J: TRBJ1-4
size: .
CDR3: CASSYDTANEKLFF
DNA: TGTGCCAGCAGTTATGATACCGCTAATGAAAAACTGTTTTTT

V: TRBV4-1
D: .
J: TRBJ2-7
size: .
CDR3: CASSEANDRRYEQYF
DNA: TGCGCCAGCAGCGAAGCCAATGACAGGCGCTACGAGCAGTACTTC

V: TRBV5-4
D: TRBD1
J: TRBJ2-7
size: few
CDR3: CASSPDRGSYEQYF
DNA: TGTGCCAGCAGCCCAGACAGGGGTTCCTACGAGCAGTACTTC

V: TRBV5-1
D: TRBD1
J: TRBJ1-3
size: .
CDR3: CASSRGDRPSSGNTIYF
DNA: TGCGCCAGCAGCCGCGGGGACAGGCCATCCTCTGGAAACACCATATATTTT

V: TRBV4-1
D: .
J: TRBJ1-5
size: few
CDR3: CASSPSRQGGQPQHF
DNA: TGCGCCAGCAGCCCGTCAAGGCAGGGCGGTCAGCCCCAGCATTTT

V: TRBV6-5
D: .
J: TRBJ1-1
size: few
CDR3: CASSYSAGNTEAFF
DNA: TGTGCCAGCAGTTACTCCGCAGGGAACACTGAAGCTTTCTTT

V: TRBV10-3
D: .
J: TRBJ2-7
size: .
CDR3: CAISDSYEQYF
DNA: TGTGCCATCAGTGATTCCTACGAGCAGTACTTC

V: TRBV19
D: .
J: TRBJ1-2
size: .
CDR3: CAVGELWYGYTF
DNA: TGTGCCGTCGGCGAATTGTGGTATGGCTACACCTTC

V: TRBV19
D: .
J: TRBJ2-7
size: .
CDR3: CASSITGSSYEQYF
DNA: TGTGCCAGTAGTATTACAGGGAGCTCCTACGAGCAGTACTTC

V: TRBV28
D: .
J: TRBJ2-5
size: few
CDR3: CASLRGGDRKETQYF
DNA: TGTGCCAGCCTCCGTGGAGGAGACAGAAAAGAGACCCAGTACTTC

V: TRBV2
D: .
J: TRBJ1-6
size: few
CDR3: CASSEGPGGRYNSPLHF
DNA: TGTGCCAGCAGTGAAGGTCCCGGGGGAAGGTATAATTCACCCCTCCACTTT

V: TRBV6-5
D: TRBD2
J: TRBJ2-5
size: .
CDR3: CASSLGGEQYF
DNA: TGTGCCAGCAGCTTGGGGGGGGAGCAGTACTTC

V: TRBV27
D: .
J: TRBJ2-2
size: .
CDR3: CASSFRGATNTGELFF
DNA: TGTGCCAGCAGTTTTAGGGGGGCCACGAACACCGGGGAGCTGTTTTTT

V: TRBV19
D: .
J: TRBJ1-3
size: .
CDR3: CASSIGTASGNTIYF
DNA: TGTGCCAGTAGTATAGGAACAGCCTCTGGAAACACCATATATTTT

V: TRBV27
D: .
J: TRBJ2-1
size: .
CDR3: CASRRGYNEQFF
DNA: TGTGCCAGCAGGAGGGGCTACAATGAGCAGTTCTTC

V: TRBV28
D: .
J: TRBJ2-1
size: .
CDR3: CASKQPNYNEQFF
DNA: TGTGCCAGCAAACAGCCAAACTACAATGAGCAGTTCTTC

V: TRBV7-9
D: .
J: TRBJ2-1
size: few
CDR3: CASRYPGPGDEQFF
DNA: TGTGCCAGCAGATACCCGGGGCCAGGGGATGAGCAGTTCTTC

V: TRBV29-1
D: .
J: TRBJ1-2
size: .
CDR3: CSVQRAQEANYGYTF
DNA: TGCAGCGTACAAAGGGCGCAGGAAGCTAACTATGGCTACACCTTC